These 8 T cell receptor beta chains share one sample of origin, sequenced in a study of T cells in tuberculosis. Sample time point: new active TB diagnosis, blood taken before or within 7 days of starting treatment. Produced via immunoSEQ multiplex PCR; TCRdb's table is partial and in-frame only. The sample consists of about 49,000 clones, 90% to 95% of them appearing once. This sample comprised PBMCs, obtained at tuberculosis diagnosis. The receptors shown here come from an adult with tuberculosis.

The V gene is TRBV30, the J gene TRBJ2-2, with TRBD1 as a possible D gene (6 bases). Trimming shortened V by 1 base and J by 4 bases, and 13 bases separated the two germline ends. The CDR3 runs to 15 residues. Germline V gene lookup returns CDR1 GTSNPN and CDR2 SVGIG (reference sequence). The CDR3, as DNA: TGTGCCTGGAGTGAGCGGACAGCGAGCACCGGGGAGCTGTTTTTT. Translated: CAWSERTASTGELFF.

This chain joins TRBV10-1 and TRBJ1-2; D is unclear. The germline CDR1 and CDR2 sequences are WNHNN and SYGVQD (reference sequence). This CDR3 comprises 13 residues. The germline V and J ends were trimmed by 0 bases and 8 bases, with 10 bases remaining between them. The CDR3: CASSESRIQGYTF. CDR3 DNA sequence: TGCGCCAGCAGTGAGTCGAGGATTCAGGGCTACACCTTC.

CDR3 nucleotides: TGTGCCAGCAGCCCCGGGAGGGCGGCCAATCAGCCCCAGCATTTT. Translation gives CASSPGRAANQPQHF. The V and J genes are TRBV11-2 and TRBJ1-5; D remains unclear. Germline CDR1 reads SGHAT; CDR2 reads FQNNGV. Trimming cost V 5 bases and J 3 bases, with 14 bases left between them. CDR3 size: 15 residues. Together with reference TRBV11-2 and TRBJ1-5, the CDR3 gives the full variable domain: EAGVAQSPRYKIIEKRQSVAFWCNPISGHATLYWYQQILGQGPKLLIQFQNNGVVDDSQLPKDRFSAERLKGVDSTLKIQPAKLEDSAVYLCASSPGRAANQPQHFGDGTRLSIL.

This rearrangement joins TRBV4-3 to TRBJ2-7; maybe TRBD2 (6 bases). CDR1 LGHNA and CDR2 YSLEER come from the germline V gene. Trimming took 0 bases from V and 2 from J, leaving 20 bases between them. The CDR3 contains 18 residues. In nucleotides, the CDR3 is TGCGCCAGCAGCCAAGATTTATTCGGTGGGACTGGAGCCTACGAGCAGTACTTC. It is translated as CASSQDLFGGTGAYEQYF.

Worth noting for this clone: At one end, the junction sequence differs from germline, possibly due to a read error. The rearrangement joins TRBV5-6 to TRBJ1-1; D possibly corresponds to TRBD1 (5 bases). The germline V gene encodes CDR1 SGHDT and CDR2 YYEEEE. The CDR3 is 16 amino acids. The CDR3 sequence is CASTLWGRGVSTEAFF. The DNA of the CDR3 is TGTGCCAGCACCTTGTGGGGGAGGGGAGTGTCCACTGAAGCTTTCTTT.

The CDR3 sequence: CASSLGQQNTGELFF. CDR3 DNA sequence: TGTGCCAGCAGTCTCGGACAGCAGAACACCGGGGAGCTGTTTTTT. This chain uses TRBV6-5 with TRBJ2-2, with D possibly being TRBD1 (6 bases). Between the trimmed V and J ends, which lost 5 bases and 1 base, there was a span of 11 bases. CDR3 length equals 15 residues. Germline assignment: CDR1 MNHEY and CDR2 SVGAGI.

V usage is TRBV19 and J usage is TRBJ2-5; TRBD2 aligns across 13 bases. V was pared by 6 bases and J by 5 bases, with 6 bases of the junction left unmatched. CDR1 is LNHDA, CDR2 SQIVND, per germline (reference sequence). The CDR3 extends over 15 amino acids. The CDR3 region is CASSKGLAGIETQYF. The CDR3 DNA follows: TGTGCCAGTAGCAAGGGACTAGCGGGAATCGAGACCCAGTACTTC.

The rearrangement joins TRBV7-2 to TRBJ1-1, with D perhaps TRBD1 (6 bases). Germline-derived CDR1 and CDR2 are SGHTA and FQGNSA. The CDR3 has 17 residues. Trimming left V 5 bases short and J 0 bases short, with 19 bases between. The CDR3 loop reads CASSRNPQGFMNTEAFF. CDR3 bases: TGTGCCAGCAGCCGAAACCCCCAGGGGTTTATGAACACTGAAGCTTTCTTT.